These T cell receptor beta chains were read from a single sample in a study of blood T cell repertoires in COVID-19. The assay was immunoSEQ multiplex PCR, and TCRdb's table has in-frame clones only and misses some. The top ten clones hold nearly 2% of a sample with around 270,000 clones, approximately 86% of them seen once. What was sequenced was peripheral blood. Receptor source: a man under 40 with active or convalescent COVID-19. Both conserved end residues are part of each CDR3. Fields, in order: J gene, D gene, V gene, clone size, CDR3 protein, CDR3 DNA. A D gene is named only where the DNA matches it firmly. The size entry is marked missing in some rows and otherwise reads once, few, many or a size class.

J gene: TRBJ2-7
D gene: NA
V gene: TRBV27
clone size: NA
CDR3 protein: CASSLSTYREQYF
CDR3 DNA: TGTGCCAGCAGTTTATCGACTTATCGGGAGCAGTACTTC

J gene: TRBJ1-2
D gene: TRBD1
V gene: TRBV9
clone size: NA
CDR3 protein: CASSADRDRGYGYTF
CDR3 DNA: TGTGCCAGCAGCGCGGACAGGGACCGGGGGTATGGCTACACCTTC

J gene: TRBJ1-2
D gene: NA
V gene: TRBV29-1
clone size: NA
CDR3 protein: CSVLQGGNYGYTF
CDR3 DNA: TGCAGCGTTCTACAGGGCGGTAACTATGGCTACACCTTC

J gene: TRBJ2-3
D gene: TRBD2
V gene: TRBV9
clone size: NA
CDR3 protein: CASSVEAGADTQYF
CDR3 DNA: TGTGCCAGCAGCGTAGAAGCGGGGGCAGATACGCAGTATTTT

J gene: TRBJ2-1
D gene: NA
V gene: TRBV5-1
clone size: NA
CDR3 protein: CASSLLASDEQFF
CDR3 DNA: TGCGCCAGCAGCTTACTAGCTTCGGATGAGCAGTTCTTC

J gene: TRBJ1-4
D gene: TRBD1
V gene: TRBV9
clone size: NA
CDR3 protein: CASSTTGTEWEKLFF
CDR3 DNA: TGTGCCAGCAGCACAACAGGGACAGAGTGGGAAAAACTGTTTTTT

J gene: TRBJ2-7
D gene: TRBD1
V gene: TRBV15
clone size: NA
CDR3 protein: CATREKRTGYEQYF
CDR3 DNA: TGTGCCACCAGAGAGAAGAGGACAGGCTACGAGCAGTACTTC

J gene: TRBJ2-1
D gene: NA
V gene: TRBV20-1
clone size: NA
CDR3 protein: CSASMVARNEQFF
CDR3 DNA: TGCAGTGCTAGTATGGTAGCCCGCAATGAGCAGTTCTTC

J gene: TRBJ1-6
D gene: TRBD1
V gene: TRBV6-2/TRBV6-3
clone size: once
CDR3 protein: CASSPRDSNSPLHF
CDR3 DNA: TGTGCCAGCAGCCCCCGGGACAGTAATTCACCCCTCCACTTT

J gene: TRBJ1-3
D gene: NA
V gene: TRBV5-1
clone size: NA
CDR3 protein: CASSAETGSGNTIYF
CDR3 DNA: TGCGCCAGCAGCGCAGAGACAGGTTCTGGAAACACCATATATTTT

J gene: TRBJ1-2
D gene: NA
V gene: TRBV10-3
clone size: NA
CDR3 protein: CAISSGVVNYGYTF
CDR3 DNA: TGTGCCATCAGTTCAGGGGTCGTTAACTATGGCTACACCTTC

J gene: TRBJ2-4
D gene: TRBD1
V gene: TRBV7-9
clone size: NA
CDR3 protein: CASSLQGRQNIQYF
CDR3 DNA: TGTGCCAGCAGTTTACAGGGGCGCCAAAACATTCAGTACTTC

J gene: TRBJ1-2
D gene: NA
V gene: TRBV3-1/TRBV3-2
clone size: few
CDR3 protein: CASSQDPSYGYTF
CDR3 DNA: TGTGCCAGCAGCCAAGATCCTAGCTATGGCTACACCTTC

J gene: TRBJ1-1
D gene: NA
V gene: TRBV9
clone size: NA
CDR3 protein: CASSVEEGMNTEAFF
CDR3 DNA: TGTGCCAGCAGCGTAGAAGAGGGAATGAACACTGAAGCTTTCTTT

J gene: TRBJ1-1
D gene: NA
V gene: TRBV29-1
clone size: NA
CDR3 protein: CSVDVSGNDEAFF
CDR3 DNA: TGCAGCGTTGATGTTTCAGGCAATGATGAAGCTTTCTTT

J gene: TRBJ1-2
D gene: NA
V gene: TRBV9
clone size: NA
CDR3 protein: CASSVVSSYGHGYTF
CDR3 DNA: TGTGCCAGCAGCGTAGTGTCTTCCTATGGGCATGGCTACACCTTC

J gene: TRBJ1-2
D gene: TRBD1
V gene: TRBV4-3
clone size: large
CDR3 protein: CASSQDGTGYGYTF
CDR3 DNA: TGCGCCAGCAGCCAAGACGGGACAGGCTATGGCTACACCTTC

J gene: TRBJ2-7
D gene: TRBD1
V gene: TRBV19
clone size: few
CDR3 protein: CASSQGQAQQQYF
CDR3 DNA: TGTGCCAGTAGTCAGGGACAGGCCCAGCAGCAGTACTTC

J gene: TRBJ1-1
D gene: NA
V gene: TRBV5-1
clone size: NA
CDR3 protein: CASSLGVEAFF
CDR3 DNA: TGCGCCAGCAGCTTGGGCGTCGAAGCTTTCTTT

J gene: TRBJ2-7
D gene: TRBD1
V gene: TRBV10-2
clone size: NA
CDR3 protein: CASIGFPGTGANEQYF
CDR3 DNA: TGCGCCAGCATCGGTTTCCCCGGGACAGGGGCCAACGAGCAGTACTTC

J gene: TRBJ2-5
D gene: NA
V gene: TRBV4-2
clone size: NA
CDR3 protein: CASSLTPPGGIEETQYF
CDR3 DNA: TGTGCCAGCAGCCTAACTCCGCCAGGCGGGATCGAAGAGACCCAGTACTTC

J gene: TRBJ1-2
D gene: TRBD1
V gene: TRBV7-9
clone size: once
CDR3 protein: CASSFLAGGYGYTF
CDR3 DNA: TGTGCCAGCAGCTTCTTGGCAGGGGGTTATGGCTACACCTTC

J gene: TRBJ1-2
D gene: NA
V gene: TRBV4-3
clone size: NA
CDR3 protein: CASSSGGGYGYTF
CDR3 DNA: TGCGCCAGCAGTTCTGGGGGCGGCTATGGCTACACCTTC

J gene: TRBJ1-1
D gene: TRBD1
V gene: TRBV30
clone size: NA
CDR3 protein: CAWSVQGLTEAFF
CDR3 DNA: TGTGCCTGGAGTGTACAGGGGCTCACTGAAGCTTTCTTT

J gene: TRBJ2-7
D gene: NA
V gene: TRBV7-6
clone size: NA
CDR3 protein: CASSLLPDSKYEQYF
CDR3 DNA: TGTGCCAGCAGCTTACTCCCGGACTCGAAATACGAGCAGTACTTC

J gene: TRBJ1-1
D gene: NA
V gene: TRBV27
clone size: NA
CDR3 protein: CASRGGPEAFF
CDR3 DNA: TGTGCCAGCAGAGGGGGTCCTGAAGCTTTCTTT

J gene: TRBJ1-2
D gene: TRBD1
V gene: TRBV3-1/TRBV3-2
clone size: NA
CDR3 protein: CASSGRDRGQGGYTF
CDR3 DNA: TGTGCCAGCAGCGGAAGGGACAGGGGGCAGGGTGGCTACACCTTC

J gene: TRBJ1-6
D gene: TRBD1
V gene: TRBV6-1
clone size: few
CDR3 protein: CASSGKDRGHGNSPLHF
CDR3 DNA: TGTGCCAGCAGTGGGAAGGACAGGGGGCATGGGAATTCACCCCTCCACTTT

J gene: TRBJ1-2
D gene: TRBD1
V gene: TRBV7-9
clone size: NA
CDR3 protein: CASSLLGDRVGGYTF
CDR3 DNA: TGTGCCAGCAGCTTATTAGGGGACAGGGTAGGCGGCTACACCTTC

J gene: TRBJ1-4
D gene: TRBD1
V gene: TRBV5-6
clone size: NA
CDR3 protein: CASGGQGNEKLFF
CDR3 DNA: TGTGCCAGTGGGGGACAGGGAAATGAAAAACTGTTTTTT

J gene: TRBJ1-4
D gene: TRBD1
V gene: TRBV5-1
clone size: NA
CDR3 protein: CASTRSGTGGEKLFF
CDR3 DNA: TGCGCCAGCACTCGATCCGGGACAGGGGGGGAAAAACTGTTTTTT

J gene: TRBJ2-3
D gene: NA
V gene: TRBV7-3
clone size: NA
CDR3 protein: CASSLGHSTDTQYF
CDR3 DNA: TGTGCCAGCAGCTTAGGCCACAGCACAGATACGCAGTATTTT

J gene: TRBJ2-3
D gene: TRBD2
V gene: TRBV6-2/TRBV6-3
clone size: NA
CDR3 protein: CASSLLAGGAYVADTQYF
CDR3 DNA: TGTGCCAGCAGTCTCCTAGCGGGGGGGGCCTACGTCGCAGATACGCAGTATTTT

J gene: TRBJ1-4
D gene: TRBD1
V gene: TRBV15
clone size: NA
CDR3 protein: CATSRDPTGGNEKLFF
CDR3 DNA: TGTGCCACCAGCAGAGATCCAACAGGGGGTAATGAAAAACTGTTTTTT

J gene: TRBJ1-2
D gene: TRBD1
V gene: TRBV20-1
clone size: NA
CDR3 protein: CSASRQGEKDGYTF
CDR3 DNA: TGCAGTGCCAGTCGACAGGGGGAGAAGGATGGCTACACCTTC

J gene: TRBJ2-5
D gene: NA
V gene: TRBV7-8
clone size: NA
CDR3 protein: CASSLARWGGRKTQYF
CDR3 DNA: TGTGCCAGCAGCTTAGCGAGGTGGGGGGGCCGGAAGACCCAGTACTTC

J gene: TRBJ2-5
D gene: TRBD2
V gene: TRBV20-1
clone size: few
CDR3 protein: CSASSAGGGETQYF
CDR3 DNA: TGCAGTGCTAGTTCCGCGGGCGGGGGGGAGACCCAGTACTTC

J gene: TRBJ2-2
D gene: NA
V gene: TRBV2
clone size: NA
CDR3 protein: CASSETADPNTGELFF
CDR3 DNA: TGTGCCAGCAGTGAAACGGCGGATCCGAACACCGGGGAGCTGTTTTTT

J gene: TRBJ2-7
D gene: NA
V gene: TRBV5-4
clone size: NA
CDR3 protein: CASSLSISETGYEQYF
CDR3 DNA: TGTGCCAGCAGCTTGTCTATCTCCGAGACAGGATACGAGCAGTACTTC

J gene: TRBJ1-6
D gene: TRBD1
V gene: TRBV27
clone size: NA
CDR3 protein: CASSPSGTGISPLHF
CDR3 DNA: TGTGCCAGCAGTCCCTCCGGGACAGGGATCTCACCCCTCCACTTT

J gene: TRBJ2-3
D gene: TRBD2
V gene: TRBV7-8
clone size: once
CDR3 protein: CASSLWTSGAADTQYF
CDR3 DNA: TGTGCCAGCAGCTTGTGGACTAGCGGGGCGGCAGATACGCAGTATTTT

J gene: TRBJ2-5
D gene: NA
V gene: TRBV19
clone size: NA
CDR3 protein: CASSAGPTPQETQYF
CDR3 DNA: TGTGCCAGTAGTGCGGGACCGACGCCCCAAGAGACCCAGTACTTC

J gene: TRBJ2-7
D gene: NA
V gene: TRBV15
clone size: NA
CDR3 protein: CATSSAVVLEQYF
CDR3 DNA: TGTGCCACCAGCAGCGCGGTGGTTCTGGAGCAGTACTTC

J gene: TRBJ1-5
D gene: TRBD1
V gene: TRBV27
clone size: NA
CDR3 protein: CASSLSFMGGQGPLSNQPQHF
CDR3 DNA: TGTGCCAGCAGTTTATCGTTCATGGGGGGACAGGGACCCCTAAGCAATCAGCCCCAGCATTTT

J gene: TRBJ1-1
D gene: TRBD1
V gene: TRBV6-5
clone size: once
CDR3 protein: CASSIDRGNTEAFF
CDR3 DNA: TGTGCCAGCAGCATTGACAGGGGTAACACTGAAGCTTTCTTT

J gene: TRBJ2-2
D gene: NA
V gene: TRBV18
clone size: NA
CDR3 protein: CASSPPSRIANTGELFF
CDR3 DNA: TGTGCCAGCTCACCACCAAGCAGGATCGCGAACACCGGGGAGCTGTTTTTT

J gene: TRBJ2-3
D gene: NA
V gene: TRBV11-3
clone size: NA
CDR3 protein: CASSFSGGLTDTQYF
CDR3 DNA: TGTGCCAGCAGCTTTTCCGGGGGACTCACAGATACGCAGTATTTT

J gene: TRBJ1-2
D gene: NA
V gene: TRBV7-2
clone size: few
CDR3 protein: CASSRLRDHGYTF
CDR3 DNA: TGTGCCAGCAGCCGACTCAGGGATCACGGCTACACCTTC

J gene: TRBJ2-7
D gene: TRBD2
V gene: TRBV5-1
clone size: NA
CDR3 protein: CASSLALAGGFYEQYF
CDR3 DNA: TGCGCCAGCAGCTTGGCCCTAGCGGGGGGGTTCTACGAGCAGTACTTC

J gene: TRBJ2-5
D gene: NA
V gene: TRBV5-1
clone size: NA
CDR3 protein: CASSLDGRNWAYQETQYF
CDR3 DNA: TGCGCCAGCAGCTTGGATGGCAGGAACTGGGCGTACCAAGAGACCCAGTACTTC